These T cell receptor beta chains were read from a single sample in a study of control samples from healthy donors and cancer patients. Generated by immunoSEQ multiplex PCR, the TCRdb table keeps only in-frame clones and is missing some. The sample data list approximately 190,000 clones. The sample consisted of blood. The receptors here all came from a woman younger than 45 in good health. CDR3s include the opening cysteine and the closing phenylalanine or tryptophan. Fields, in order: D gene, V gene, J gene, CDR3 protein, CDR3 DNA. D genes are given only for firm matches.

D: NA
V: TRBV7-2
J: TRBJ1-1
CDR3: CASTLGLPNTEAFF
DNA: TGTGCCAGCACCCTCGGACTGCCGAACACTGAAGCTTTCTTT

D: TRBD2
V: TRBV18
J: TRBJ2-1
CDR3: CASSPRTSGRSPYNEQFF
DNA: TGTGCCAGCTCACCCCGCACTAGCGGGCGCTCTCCATACAATGAGCAGTTCTTC

D: NA
V: TRBV11-2
J: TRBJ1-5
CDR3: CASSDAPQGNYSNQPQHF
DNA: TGTGCCAGCAGCGATGCCCCCCAGGGGAATTATAGCAATCAGCCCCAGCATTTT

D: NA
V: TRBV6-2/TRBV6-3
J: TRBJ1-1
CDR3: CASSTGYEAFF
DNA: TGTGCCAGCAGCACAGGGTACGAAGCTTTCTTT

D: TRBD2
V: TRBV7-8
J: TRBJ2-2
CDR3: CASSFRPSGGTGELFF
DNA: TGTGCCAGCAGCTTTAGACCTAGCGGGGGGACCGGGGAGCTGTTTTTT

D: NA
V: TRBV7-9
J: TRBJ1-1
CDR3: CASSLIPAGRDTEAFF
DNA: TGTGCCAGCAGCTTAATACCCGCAGGGAGGGACACTGAAGCTTTCTTT

D: TRBD2
V: TRBV3-1/TRBV3-2
J: TRBJ2-5
CDR3: CASSQDPAGGPGKTQYF
DNA: TGTGCCAGCAGCCAAGATCCCGCGGGGGGGCCTGGTAAGACCCAGTACTTC

D: NA
V: TRBV2
J: TRBJ1-4
CDR3: CASSDPRGASVTNEKLFF
DNA: TGTGCCAGCAGTGATCCCAGAGGGGCGAGCGTAACTAATGAAAAACTGTTTTTT

D: TRBD1
V: TRBV6-5
J: TRBJ1-4
CDR3: CASSYQGQGEGKLFF
DNA: TGTGCCAGCAGTTACCAGGGACAGGGGGAAGGAAAACTGTTTTTT

D: NA
V: TRBV28
J: TRBJ1-1
CDR3: CASSGGGVGAYTEAFF
DNA: TGTGCCAGCAGTGGGGGAGGGGTTGGGGCCTACACTGAAGCTTTCTTT

D: NA
V: TRBV19
J: TRBJ2-7
CDR3: CASSITAGKREEQYF
DNA: TGTGCCAGTAGTATAACAGCTGGAAAACGTGAAGAGCAGTACTTC

D: NA
V: TRBV29-1
J: TRBJ1-5
CDR3: CSVAAERNQPQHF
DNA: TGCAGCGTGGCAGCAGAGCGCAATCAGCCCCAGCATTTT

D: TRBD1
V: TRBV12-3/TRBV12-4
J: TRBJ1-2
CDR3: CASSLGDSGYTF
DNA: TGTGCCAGCAGTTTAGGGGACAGTGGCTACACCTTC

D: TRBD1
V: TRBV28
J: TRBJ2-2
CDR3: CASSLFGTGKTGELFF
DNA: TGTGCCAGCAGTTTATTTGGGACAGGGAAGACCGGGGAGCTGTTTTTT

D: NA
V: TRBV6-5
J: TRBJ1-3
CDR3: CASRSGVSGNTIYF
DNA: TGTGCCAGCAGGTCCGGTGTTTCGGGAAACACCATATATTTT

D: NA
V: TRBV7-2
J: TRBJ2-1
CDR3: CASSLDGRVSYNEQFF
DNA: TGTGCCAGCAGCTTAGATGGTAGGGTCAGCTACAATGAGCAGTTCTTC

D: TRBD1
V: TRBV6-5
J: TRBJ2-3
CDR3: CASSQNRGHTDTQYF
DNA: TGTGCCAGCAGTCAGAACAGGGGGCATACAGATACGCAGTATTTT

D: NA
V: TRBV6-1
J: TRBJ2-7
CDR3: CASSESGTAPYEQYF
DNA: TGTGCCAGCAGTGAGTCCGGGACGGCACCCTACGAGCAGTACTTC

D: NA
V: TRBV5-1
J: TRBJ1-2
CDR3: CASSLETGNGYTF
DNA: TGCGCCAGCAGCTTGGAAACGGGGAATGGCTACACCTTC

D: TRBD1
V: TRBV14
J: TRBJ1-4
CDR3: CASSQQGAPNEKLFF
DNA: TGTGCCAGCAGCCAACAGGGGGCTCCCAATGAAAAACTGTTTTTT

D: NA
V: TRBV5-1
J: TRBJ2-1
CDR3: CASSGGQEGSFNEQFF
DNA: TGCGCCAGCAGCGGAGGACAGGAGGGGAGCTTCAATGAGCAGTTCTTC

D: TRBD1
V: TRBV5-1
J: TRBJ2-5
CDR3: CASSPGRGNEETQYF
DNA: TGCGCCAGCAGCCCAGGCAGGGGGAATGAGGAGACCCAGTACTTC

D: NA
V: TRBV4-1
J: TRBJ1-2
CDR3: CASSLMGGLYGYTF
DNA: TGCGCCAGCAGCCTTATGGGGGGCCTCTATGGCTACACCTTC

D: NA
V: TRBV5-1
J: TRBJ1-1
CDR3: CASSRQQGGGGTEAFF
DNA: TGCGCCAGCAGCCGACAACAGGGTGGGGGTGGCACTGAAGCTTTCTTT

D: NA
V: TRBV4-1
J: TRBJ1-5
CDR3: CASSQDGLTNQPQHF
DNA: TGCGCCAGCAGCCAAGATGGACTGACCAATCAGCCCCAGCATTTT

D: NA
V: TRBV5-1
J: TRBJ1-2
CDR3: CASSLAGGGRAYGYTF
DNA: TGCGCCAGCAGCCTAGCCGGTGGGGGGCGCGCCTATGGCTACACCTTC

D: NA
V: TRBV15
J: TRBJ1-5
CDR3: CATSRAPKATANQPQHF
DNA: TGTGCCACCAGCAGAGCCCCCAAGGCGACCGCGAATCAGCCCCAGCATTTT

D: NA
V: TRBV7-3
J: TRBJ2-3
CDR3: CASSLTGGTDTQYF
DNA: TGTGCCAGCAGCTTAACGGGGGGCACAGATACGCAGTATTTT

D: NA
V: TRBV24-1
J: TRBJ1-5
CDR3: CATSGVGRAQPQHF
DNA: TGTGCCACCAGTGGTGTGGGTAGAGCTCAGCCCCAGCATTTT

D: NA
V: TRBV27
J: TRBJ1-5
CDR3: CASSLSERGNQPQHF
DNA: TGTGCCAGCAGCTTATCCGAGAGGGGCAATCAGCCCCAGCATTTT

D: NA
V: TRBV10-1
J: TRBJ1-3
CDR3: CASSDPGHVSGNTIYF
DNA: TGCGCCAGCAGCGACCCGGGACACGTCTCTGGAAACACCATATATTTT

D: NA
V: TRBV27
J: TRBJ2-4
CDR3: CASSFASRHIQYF
DNA: TGTGCCAGCAGTTTCGCTAGCAGACACATTCAGTACTTC

D: TRBD1
V: TRBV27
J: TRBJ1-5
CDR3: CASSPQTGGDNQPQHF
DNA: TGTGCCAGCAGTCCGCAGACAGGGGGCGACAATCAGCCCCAGCATTTT

D: TRBD1
V: TRBV18
J: TRBJ1-2
CDR3: CASSPWDREGGYTF
DNA: TGTGCCAGCTCACCTTGGGACAGGGAAGGTGGCTACACCTTC

D: NA
V: TRBV5-4
J: TRBJ2-7
CDR3: CASSLEGWFSYEQYF
DNA: TGTGCCAGCAGCTTGGAAGGGTGGTTCTCCTACGAGCAGTACTTC

D: TRBD1
V: TRBV12-3/TRBV12-4
J: TRBJ2-7
CDR3: CANPSTGFHEQYF
DNA: TGTGCCAACCCATCGACAGGGTTCCACGAGCAGTACTTC

D: TRBD1
V: TRBV5-1
J: TRBJ1-1
CDR3: CASAGQGGTEAFF
DNA: TGCGCCAGCGCGGGACAGGGCGGAACTGAAGCTTTCTTT

D: NA
V: TRBV5-4
J: TRBJ1-5
CDR3: CASSLHSGIGNQPQHF
DNA: TGTGCCAGCAGCTTACATTCAGGGATTGGCAATCAGCCCCAGCATTTT

D: NA
V: TRBV2
J: TRBJ1-5
CDR3: CASSEVGGAQPQHF
DNA: TGTGCCAGCAGTGAAGTGGGGGGTGCTCAGCCCCAGCATTTT

D: TRBD1
V: TRBV7-9
J: TRBJ1-6
CDR3: CASSSSDRGRNSPLHF
DNA: TGTGCCAGCAGCTCCTCGGACAGGGGGCGTAATTCACCCCTCCACTTT

D: NA
V: TRBV4-2
J: TRBJ1-5
CDR3: CASSQEEVSNQPQHF
DNA: TGTGCCAGCAGCCAAGAGGAGGTTAGCAATCAGCCCCAGCATTTT

D: NA
V: TRBV24-1
J: TRBJ2-5
CDR3: CATRGTGRQETQYF
DNA: TGTGCCACCAGAGGGACGGGCCGACAAGAGACCCAGTACTTC

D: NA
V: TRBV4-1
J: TRBJ2-5
CDR3: CASSLTQGGETQYF
DNA: TGCGCCAGCAGCCTAACACAGGGCGGGGAGACCCAGTACTTC

D: NA
V: TRBV7-9
J: TRBJ2-7
CDR3: CASSITQTVTVREQYF
DNA: TGTGCCAGCAGCATAACCCAAACAGTCACGGTTCGGGAGCAGTACTTC

D: TRBD2
V: TRBV7-9
J: TRBJ2-2
CDR3: CASSFWTRSTGELFF
DNA: TGTGCCAGCAGCTTCTGGACTAGAAGTACCGGGGAGCTGTTTTTT

D: NA
V: TRBV5-1
J: TRBJ2-5
CDR3: CASSLGGTQETQYF
DNA: TGCGCCAGCAGCTTGGGCGGCACTCAAGAGACCCAGTACTTC

D: NA
V: TRBV19
J: TRBJ2-7
CDR3: CASSTRGTPYEQYF
DNA: TGTGCCAGTAGTACTCGAGGGACCCCCTACGAGCAGTACTTC

D: TRBD2
V: TRBV5-1
J: TRBJ2-7
CDR3: CASTLGGETYEQYF
DNA: TGCGCCAGCACCCTGGGGGGGGAAACCTACGAGCAGTACTTC

D: TRBD1
V: TRBV15
J: TRBJ2-1
CDR3: CATSRGTGTGPYNEQFF
DNA: TGTGCCACCAGCAGGGGGACCGGGACAGGGCCTTACAATGAGCAGTTCTTC

D: TRBD1
V: TRBV27
J: TRBJ1-2
CDR3: CASSLRTGASDGYTF
DNA: TGTGCCAGCAGTCTCCGGACAGGGGCCAGTGATGGCTACACCTTC

D: TRBD1
V: TRBV3-1/TRBV3-2
J: TRBJ1-4
CDR3: CASSHDRDGEKLFF
DNA: TGTGCCAGCAGCCACGACAGGGATGGGGAAAAACTGTTTTTT

D: NA
V: TRBV27
J: TRBJ1-1
CDR3: CASSPLRGIGEAFF
DNA: TGTGCCAGCAGTCCCCTGAGGGGAATAGGTGAAGCTTTCTTT

D: TRBD2
V: TRBV4-2
J: TRBJ2-3
CDR3: CASSPSGTSGIDTQYF
DNA: TGTGCCAGCAGCCCCTCAGGGACTAGCGGGATTGATACGCAGTATTTT

D: TRBD2
V: TRBV18
J: TRBJ2-7
CDR3: CASSPMTSGLYEQYF
DNA: TGTGCCAGCTCACCGATGACTAGCGGGTTATACGAGCAGTACTTC

D: TRBD1
V: TRBV29-1
J: TRBJ2-7
CDR3: CSVLRDRVYEQYF
DNA: TGCAGCGTTCTCCGGGACAGGGTCTACGAGCAGTACTTC

D: NA
V: TRBV6-4
J: TRBJ1-1
CDR3: CASSASAVTEAFF
DNA: TGTGCCAGCAGTGCCTCAGCGGTCACTGAAGCTTTCTTT

D: NA
V: TRBV29-1
J: TRBJ2-7
CDR3: CSVEPRDGDYEQYF
DNA: TGCAGCGTTGAACCCCGGGACGGGGACTACGAGCAGTACTTC